These T cell receptor beta chains were read from a single sample in a study of cytotoxic CD8 clonotypes in ibrutinib-treated CLL. The table came from immunoSEQ multiplex PCR; TCRdb's copy has only in-frame clones and leaves some out. The sample records approximately 150,000 clones, 60% to 85% being singletons. The material sequenced was PBMCs, taken after 12 months of ibrutinib treatment. Source of these receptors: a human donor with chronic lymphocytic leukemia. CDR3s include the opening cysteine and the closing phenylalanine or tryptophan. D genes are given only for firm matches. Rows may omit the clone size; those that give it use once, few, many or a size class.

v_call	d_call	j_call	clone_size	cdr3_aa	cdr3_nt
TRBV5-1	NA	TRBJ2-3	NA	CASSLETRDTQYF	TGCGCCAGCAGCTTGGAGACTAGAGATACGCAGTATTTT
TRBV7-3	NA	TRBJ1-2	NA	CASSPGEIYGYTF	TGTGCCAGCAGCCCCGGGGAAATCTATGGCTACACCTTC
TRBV18	NA	TRBJ1-1	few	CASSRGGGGTEAFF	TGTGCCAGCTCTCGAGGGGGGGGCGGCACTGAAGCTTTCTTT
TRBV7-9	NA	TRBJ2-3	once	CASSSPLSSTDTQYF	TGTGCCAGCAGCTCGCCCCTTTCTAGCACAGATACGCAGTATTTT
TRBV7-7	NA	TRBJ1-1	few	CASSLQVEAFF	TGTGCTAGCAGCCTACAGGTTGAAGCTTTCTTT
TRBV9	TRBD2	TRBJ2-5	NA	CASSVQGTSPGGETQYF	TGTGCCAGCAGCGTCCAAGGGACTAGTCCGGGGGGGGAGACCCAGTACTTC
TRBV19	TRBD2	TRBJ2-1	NA	CASSIDPPGLAGGHEQFF	TGTGCCAGTAGTATAGATCCCCCGGGACTAGCGGGAGGGCATGAGCAGTTCTTC
TRBV7-9	NA	TRBJ2-7	NA	CASSLAGSRHEQYF	TGTGCCAGCAGCTTAGCGGGGTCGAGGCACGAGCAGTACTTC
TRBV7-9	TRBD1	TRBJ2-7	NA	CASSSRQGSYEQYF	TGTGCCAGCAGCTCACGACAGGGCTCCTACGAGCAGTACTTC
TRBV10-3	TRBD1	TRBJ1-1	NA	CAISGRQGPNTEAFF	TGTGCCATCAGTGGCCGACAGGGCCCGAACACTGAAGCTTTCTTT
TRBV18	NA	TRBJ2-7	NA	CASSRELGPHEQYF	TGTGCCAGCTCACGCGAACTAGGTCCCCACGAGCAGTACTTC
TRBV5-4	NA	TRBJ1-5	NA	CASSLRDRHSNQPQHF	TGTGCCAGCAGCTTGAGAGACCGGCACAGCAATCAGCCCCAGCATTTT
TRBV18	TRBD1	TRBJ1-5	NA	CASSATGAPYSNQPQHF	TGTGCCAGCTCAGCTACAGGGGCGCCATATAGCAATCAGCCCCAGCATTTT
TRBV5-4	TRBD1	TRBJ1-1	NA	CASSFGTGGTEAFF	TGTGCCAGCAGTTTCGGGACAGGGGGCACTGAAGCTTTCTTT
TRBV2	NA	TRBJ2-1	NA	CASSENTGIPYNEQFF	TGTGCCAGCAGTGAGAATACAGGGATCCCCTACAATGAGCAGTTCTTC
TRBV27	NA	TRBJ1-1	NA	CASSLSGGNEAFF	TGTGCCAGCAGTTTATCAGGGGGTAATGAAGCTTTCTTT
TRBV28	NA	TRBJ2-4	NA	CASSRRVGEDQYF	TGTGCCAGCAGCCGCCGGGTTGGGGAGGATCAGTACTTC
TRBV7-9	TRBD1	TRBJ2-1	few	CASSQQQGGVYEQFF	TGTGCCAGCAGCCAACAACAAGGGGGCGTTTATGAGCAGTTCTTC
TRBV2	TRBD2	TRBJ2-1	NA	CASSEDIAGGNNEQFF	TGTGCCAGCAGTGAAGATATAGCGGGAGGGAACAATGAGCAGTTCTTC
TRBV7-8	TRBD2	TRBJ2-7	NA	CASSLTRGGTYEQYF	TGTGCCAGCAGCTTAACAAGGGGAGGGACCTACGAGCAGTACTTC
TRBV6-5	TRBD1	TRBJ2-7	NA	CASSYYTGDYEQYF	TGTGCCAGCAGTTACTACACAGGGGACTACGAGCAGTACTTC